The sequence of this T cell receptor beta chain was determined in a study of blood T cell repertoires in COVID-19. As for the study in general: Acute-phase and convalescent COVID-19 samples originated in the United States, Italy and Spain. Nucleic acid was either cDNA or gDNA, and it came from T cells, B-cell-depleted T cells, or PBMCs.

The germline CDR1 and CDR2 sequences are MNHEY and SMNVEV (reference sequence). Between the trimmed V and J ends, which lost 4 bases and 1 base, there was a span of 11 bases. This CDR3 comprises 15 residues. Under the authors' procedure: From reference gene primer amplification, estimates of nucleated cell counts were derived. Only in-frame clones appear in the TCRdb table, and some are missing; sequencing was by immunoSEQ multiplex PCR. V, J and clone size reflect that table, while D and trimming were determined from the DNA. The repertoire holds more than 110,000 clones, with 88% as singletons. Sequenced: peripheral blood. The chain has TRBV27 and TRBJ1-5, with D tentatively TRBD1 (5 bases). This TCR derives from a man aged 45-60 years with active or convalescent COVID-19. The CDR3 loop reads CASSSLSGSNQPQHF. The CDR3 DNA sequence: TGTGCCAGCAGTTCCCTGTCAGGGAGCAATCAGCCCCAGCATTTT.